The T cell receptor beta chain under discussion was sequenced for a study of cytomegalovirus exposure and HLA in healthy donors. The CDR3 length is 19 residues. CDR1 and CDR2 from the germline V gene are SGHVS and FNYEAQ. V was pared by 0 bases and J by 5 bases, with 24 bases between. Primers included in the PCR were 60 Vbeta and 13 Jbeta primers. Profiled with immunoSEQ multiplex PCR; TCRdb holds only in-frame clones, not every one. The sample has hundreds of thousands of clones, around four fifths seen once. In regard to this clone: Its antigen is unidentified.

Study-wide results and caveats: Reported results showed that the classifier diagnosed cytomegalovirus status with high specificity and sensitivity.

The specimen sequenced was PBMCs. The chain employs TRBV7-6 and TRBJ2-3; D may be TRBD2 (7 bases). This receptor was taken from a boy between 2 and 10 years old in good health and CMV-seronegative. CDR3 residues: CASSLASRGGRGVKDTQYF. The CDR3 DNA follows: TGTGCCAGCAGCTTAGCCAGCCGCGGGGGCCGGGGGGTAAAAGATACGCAGTATTTT.